The source of this T cell receptor beta chain is a study of human T cells and chemical hapten exposure. In the study overall: Reading of the patch tests, which applied 0.01% DPC to the upper back, occurred at 6 days.

This clonotype came up many times. V was trimmed by 3 bases and J by 2 bases, leaving 14 bases between them. The V gene's germline CDR1 is SGHTA and CDR2 FQGNSA. The CDR3 covers 15 residues. Specified time point: patch test 3, about 24 weeks after DPC sensitization. Specified treatment: therapeutic diphenylcyclopropenone sensitization with weekly scalp DPC. Participating donors were patients with alopecia, aged 18 to 70 years, considered appropriate candidates for DPC. Per the original data handling: Samples contained a median of about 100,000 TCRs, with a range of roughly 23,224 to 700,000. TCRdb itself ran the RACE reads through MiXCR, one entry per CDR3 protein. The V and J calls here are based on TCRdb, not the publication. The data contain 28,000 or so distinct CDR3 sequences, more than 5% of them singletons.

The specimen was whole blood, collected in connection with sensitization to the hapten diphenylcyclopropenone (DPC). The TCR was taken from a man aged 25-40 years with alopecia areata. Some clones in this sample may be carry-over from other donors' samples. This sequence joins TRBV7-2 and TRBJ2-7; the D gene is possibly TRBD2 (5 bases). CDR3 sequence: CASSFERNPTYEQYF. CDR3 in DNA: TGTGCCAGCAGCTTCGAGCGGAACCCTACCTACGAGCAGTACTTC.